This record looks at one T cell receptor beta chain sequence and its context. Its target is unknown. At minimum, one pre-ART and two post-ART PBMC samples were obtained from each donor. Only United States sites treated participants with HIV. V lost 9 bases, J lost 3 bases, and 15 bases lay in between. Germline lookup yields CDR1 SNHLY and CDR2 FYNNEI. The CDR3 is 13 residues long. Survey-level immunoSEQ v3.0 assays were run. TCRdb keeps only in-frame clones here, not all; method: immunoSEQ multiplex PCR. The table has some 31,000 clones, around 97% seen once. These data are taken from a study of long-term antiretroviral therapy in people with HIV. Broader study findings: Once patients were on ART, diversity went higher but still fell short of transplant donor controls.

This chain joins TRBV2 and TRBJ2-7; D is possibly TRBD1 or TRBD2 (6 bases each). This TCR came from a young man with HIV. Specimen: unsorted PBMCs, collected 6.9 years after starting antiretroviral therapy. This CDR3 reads CARSRGLGYEQYF. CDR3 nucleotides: TGTGCCAGATCTCGGGGGCTAGGCTACGAGCAGTACTTC.